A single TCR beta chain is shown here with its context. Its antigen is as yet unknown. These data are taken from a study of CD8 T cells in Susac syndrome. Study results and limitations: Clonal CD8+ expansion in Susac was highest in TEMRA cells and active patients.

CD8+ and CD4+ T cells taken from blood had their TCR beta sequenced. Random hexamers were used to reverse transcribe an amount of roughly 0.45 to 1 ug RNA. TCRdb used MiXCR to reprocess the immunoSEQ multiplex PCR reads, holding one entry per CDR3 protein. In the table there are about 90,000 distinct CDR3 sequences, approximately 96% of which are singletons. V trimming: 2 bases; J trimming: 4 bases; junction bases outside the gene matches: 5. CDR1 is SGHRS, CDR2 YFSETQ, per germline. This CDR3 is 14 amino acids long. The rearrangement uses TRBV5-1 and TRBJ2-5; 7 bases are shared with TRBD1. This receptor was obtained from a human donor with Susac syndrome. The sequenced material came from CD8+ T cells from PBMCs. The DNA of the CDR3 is TGCGCCAGCAGCTTATCGGGACAGCCAGAGACCCAGTACTTC. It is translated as CASSLSGQPETQYF.